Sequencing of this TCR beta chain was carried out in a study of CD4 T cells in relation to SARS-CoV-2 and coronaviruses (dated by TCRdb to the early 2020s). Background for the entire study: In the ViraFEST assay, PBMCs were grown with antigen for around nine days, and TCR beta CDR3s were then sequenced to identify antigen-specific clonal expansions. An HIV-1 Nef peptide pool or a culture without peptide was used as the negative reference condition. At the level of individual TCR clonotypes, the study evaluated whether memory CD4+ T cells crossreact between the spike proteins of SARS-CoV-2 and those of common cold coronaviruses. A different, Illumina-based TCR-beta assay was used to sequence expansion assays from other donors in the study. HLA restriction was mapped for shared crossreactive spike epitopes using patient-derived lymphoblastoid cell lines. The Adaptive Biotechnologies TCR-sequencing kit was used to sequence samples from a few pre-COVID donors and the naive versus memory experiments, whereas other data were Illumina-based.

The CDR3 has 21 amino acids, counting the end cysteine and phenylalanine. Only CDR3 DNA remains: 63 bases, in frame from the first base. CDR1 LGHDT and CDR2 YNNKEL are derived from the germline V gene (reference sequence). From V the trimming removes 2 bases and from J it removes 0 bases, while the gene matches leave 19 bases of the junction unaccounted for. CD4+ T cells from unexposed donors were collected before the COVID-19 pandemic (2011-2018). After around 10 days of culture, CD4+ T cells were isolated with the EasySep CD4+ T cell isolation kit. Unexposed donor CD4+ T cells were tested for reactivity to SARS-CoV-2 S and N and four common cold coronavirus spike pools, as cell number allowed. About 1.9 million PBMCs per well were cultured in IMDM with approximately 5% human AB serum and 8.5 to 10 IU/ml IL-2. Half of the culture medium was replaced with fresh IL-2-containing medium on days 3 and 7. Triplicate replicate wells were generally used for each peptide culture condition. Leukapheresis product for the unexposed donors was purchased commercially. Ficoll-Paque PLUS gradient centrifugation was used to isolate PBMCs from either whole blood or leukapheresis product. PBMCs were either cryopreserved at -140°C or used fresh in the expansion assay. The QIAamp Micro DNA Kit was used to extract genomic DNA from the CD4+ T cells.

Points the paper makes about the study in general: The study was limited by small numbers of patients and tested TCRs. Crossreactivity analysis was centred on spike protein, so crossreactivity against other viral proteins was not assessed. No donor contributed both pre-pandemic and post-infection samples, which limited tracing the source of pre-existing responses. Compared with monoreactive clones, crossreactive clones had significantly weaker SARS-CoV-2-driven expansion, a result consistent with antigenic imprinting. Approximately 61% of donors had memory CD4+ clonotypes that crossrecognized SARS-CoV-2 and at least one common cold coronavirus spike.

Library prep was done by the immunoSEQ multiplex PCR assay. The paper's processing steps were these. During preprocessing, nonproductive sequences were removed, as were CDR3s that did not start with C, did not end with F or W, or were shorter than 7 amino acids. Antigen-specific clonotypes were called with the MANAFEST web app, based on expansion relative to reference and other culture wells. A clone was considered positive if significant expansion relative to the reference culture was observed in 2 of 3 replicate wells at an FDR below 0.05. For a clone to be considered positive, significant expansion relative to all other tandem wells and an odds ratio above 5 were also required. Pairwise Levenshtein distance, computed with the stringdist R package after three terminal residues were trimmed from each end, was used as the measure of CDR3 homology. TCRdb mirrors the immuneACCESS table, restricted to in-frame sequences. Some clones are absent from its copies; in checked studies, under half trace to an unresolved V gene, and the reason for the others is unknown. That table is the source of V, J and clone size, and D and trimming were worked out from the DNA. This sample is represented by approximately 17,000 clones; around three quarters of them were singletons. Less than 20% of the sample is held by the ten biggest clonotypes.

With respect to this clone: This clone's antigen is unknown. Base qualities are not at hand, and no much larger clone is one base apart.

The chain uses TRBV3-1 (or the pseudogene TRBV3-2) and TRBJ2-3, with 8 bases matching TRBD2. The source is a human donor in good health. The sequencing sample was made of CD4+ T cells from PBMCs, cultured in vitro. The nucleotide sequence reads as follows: TGTGCCAGCAGCCAATTATTCCCCGGACTTTCGGGAGGGCCTAGCACAGATACGCAGTATTTT. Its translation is CASSQLFPGLSGGPSTDTQYF.